Following are 21 T cell receptor beta chains from one sample sequenced in a study of human T cells and chemical hapten exposure. Time point reported: patch test 3, about 24 weeks after DPC sensitization. Treatment: therapeutic diphenylcyclopropenone sensitization with weekly scalp DPC. TCRdb re-called the RACE reads with MiXCR, one entry per CDR3 protein. The sample has 90,000 to 140,000 distinct CDR3 sequences, under 35% seen once. The source was whole blood, collected in connection with sensitization to the hapten diphenylcyclopropenone (DPC). The receptors stem from a man between 35 and 55 years old with alopecia areata. Some clones in this sample may be carry-over from other donors' samples.

In its sample, this clonotype was seen a few times. The chain couples TRBV21-1 to TRBJ2-3. TRBV21-1 is a pseudogene locus. The CDR3 is 14 amino acids. The CDR3 bases are TGTGCCAGCAGCAAAAAGGCAATGTCAGATACGCAGTATTTT. Translating gives CASSKKAMSDTQYF.

The chain combines TRBV7-2 with TRBJ2-3; unclear D gene. Germline V lookup: CDR1 SGHTA, CDR2 FQGNSA. The CDR3 has 15 residues. Trimming cost V 2 bases and J 2 bases, with 11 bases left between them. The CDR3 DNA reads as TGTGCCAGCAGCTTAAATTCTTCTCCCACAGATACGCAGTATTTT. Amino acid sequence: CASSLNSSPTDTQYF. Variable domain in full (rest from reference TRBV7-2 and TRBJ2-3): GAGVSQSPSNKVTEKGKDVELRCDPISGHTALYWYRQSLGQGLEFLIYFQGNSAPDKSGLPSDRFSAERTGGSVSTLTIQRTQQEDSAVYLCASSLNSSPTDTQYFGPGTRLTVL.

J is TRBJ1-1 and V is TRBV6-2 or TRBV6-3; 8 nucleotides agree with TRBD1. V was pared by 2 bases and J by 1 base, with 6 bases of the junction left unmatched. CDR1 MNHEY and CDR2 SVGEGT come from the germline V gene. The CDR3 is made up of 16 amino acids. The CDR3 protein is CASSYEPGGPNTEAFF. Here the CDR3 DNA reads TGTGCCAGCAGTTACGAGCCAGGGGGCCCGAACACTGAAGCTTTCTTT.

This clonotype was recorded only once. This sequence joins TRBV12-3 or TRBV12-4 and TRBJ2-5; 8 nucleotides agree with TRBD1. V was clipped by 5 bases and J by 5 bases; unmatched bases: 7. This CDR3 is 14 amino acids long. Here the CDR3 reads CASSRGQAPETQYF. In DNA, the CDR3 is TGTGCCAGCAGTAGGGGACAGGCCCCCGAGACCCAGTACTTC.

This clonotype has only a few counts. The chain employs TRBV5-1 and TRBJ2-3; unclear D gene. The germline V and J ends were trimmed by 7 bases and 0 bases, with 9 bases remaining between them. The CDR3 covers 13 residues. The V gene's germline CDR1 is SGHRS and CDR2 YFSETQ. DNA of the CDR3: TGCGCCAGCCTCAGTGGAAGCACAGATACGCAGTATTTT. It yields the protein CASLSGSTDTQYF.

V gene TRBV12-3 or TRBV12-4 combines with J gene TRBJ1-3; D call uncertain. CDR3 length equals 11 residues. V was pared by 0 bases and J by 7 bases, with 1 base between. This CDR3 is CASSLANTIYF. The CDR3 DNA reads TGTGCCAGCAGTTTAGCGAACACCATATATTTT.

The rearrangement joins TRBV5-1 to TRBJ1-4; tentatively, D is TRBD1 (6 bases). The CDR3 is 15 residues long. Germline CDR1 SGHRS, CDR2 YFSETQ. V lost 0 bases and J 8 bases, leaving 14 bases between the germline ends. DNA of the CDR3: TGCGCCAGCAGCTTGGCAGGGGCAGGGCCCGAAAAACTGTTTTTT. Translated: CASSLAGAGPEKLFF.

The CDR3 sequence is CASSDLGVTDTQYF. CDR3 DNA sequence: TGTGCCAGCAGTGACTTAGGGGTCACAGATACGCAGTATTTT. The chain employs TRBV6-1 and TRBJ2-3; maybe TRBD1 (5 bases). The CDR3 consists of 14 residues. Trimming took 3 bases from V and 2 from J, leaving 9 bases between them. Germline CDR1 and CDR2: MNHNS and SASEGT.

This clonotype showed up just a few times. The J gene is TRBJ2-7, the V gene TRBV4-2; D is uncertain. The CDR3 is 17 amino acids. Trimming pared 3 bases from V and 2 bases from J, leaving 20 bases between. Germline CDR1 and CDR2: LGHNA and YNFKEQ. CDR3 sequence: CASSHGSVVTMAYEQYF. The CDR3 DNA reads TGTGCCAGCAGCCACGGCTCTGTTGTTACTATGGCCTACGAGCAGTACTTC.

The rearrangement uses TRBV5-1 and TRBJ2-1, with 13 bases lining up with TRBD2. V shed 6 bases, J shed 4 bases, and the junction held 16 bases outside the gene matches. Germline lookup yields CDR1 SGHRS and CDR2 YFSETQ. The CDR3 extends over 19 amino acids. Here the CDR3 DNA reads TGCGCCAGCATGGACCGTTCCGGGACTAGCGGGAAGATTTACAATGAGCAGTTCTTC. Translation: CASMDRSGTSGKIYNEQFF. The full variable domain, completed using reference TRBV5-1 and TRBJ2-1, is KAGVTQTPRYLIKTRGQQVTLSCSPISGHRSVSWYQQTPGQGLQFLFEYFSETQRNKGNFPGRFSGRQFSNSRSEMNVSTLELGDSALYLCASMDRSGTSGKIYNEQFFGPGTRLTVL.

This chain connects TRBV20-1 to TRBJ2-5; 12 nucleotides agree with TRBD2. The V gene end was trimmed by 3 bases and the J gene end by 0 bases; junction bases not matched to a gene: 11. CDR3 length: 18 residues. Germline V gene data show CDR1 as DFQATT and CDR2 as SNEGSKA (reference sequence). The CDR3 nucleotides are TGCAGTGCTAGCCCCAGACTAGCGGGAGAGGGGTACCAAGAGACCCAGTACTTC. This encodes CSASPRLAGEGYQETQYF.

This clonotype has more than one count but fewer than ten. The chain uses TRBV5-6 and TRBJ2-7, with D unclear. The V and J ends lost 3 bases and 3 bases respectively, with 19 bases between them. CDR3 length: 16 amino acids. Germline V gene sequence: CDR1 SGHDT, CDR2 YYEEEE. CDR3 nucleotides: TGTGCCAGCAGCTCCATCAGCTGGGGTAGGATCTACGAGCAGTACTTC. It specifies CASSSISWGRIYEQYF.

The chain is built from TRBV9 and TRBJ2-3; TRBD2 might be the D (6 bases). V was shortened by 4 bases and J by 2 bases, with 14 bases between the two germline ends. The CDR3 consists of 15 residues. CDR1 is SGDLS, CDR2 YYNGEE, per germline. The CDR3 coding sequence is TGTGCCAGCAGCCCTAGACTAGTTAACACAGATACGCAGTATTTT. This gives the protein CASSPRLVNTDTQYF.

This clonotype was observed a handful of times. The chain carries TRBV7-2 and TRBJ2-5; D gene uncertain. Per germline, CDR1 SGHTA and CDR2 FQGNSA. V gave up 3 bases and J gave up 3 bases, with 8 bases separating them. This CDR3 is built from 13 residues. CDR3 sequence reads: CASSLWSEETQYF. The CDR3 region has the DNA TGTGCCAGCAGCTTGTGGTCCGAAGAGACCCAGTACTTC.

V usage is TRBV29-1 and J usage is TRBJ2-1; TRBD2 matches at 7 bases. Germline V gives CDR1 SQVTM, CDR2 ANQGSEA. The CDR3 is 17 amino acids. J gave up 4 bases and V 2 bases, and 14 bases lay outside the gene matches. Written as DNA, the CDR3 is TGCAGCGTTGAATTTTACAATTGGGGGGGATTATACAATGAGCAGTTCTTC. It translates to CSVEFYNWGGLYNEQFF.

In its sample, this clonotype was seen many times. J is TRBJ2-7 and V is TRBV28; 8 bases fit TRBD1. Germline V gene lookup returns CDR1 MDHEN and CDR2 SYDVKM. The CDR3 spans 17 residues. V lost 1 base, J lost 4 bases, and 12 bases stayed unmatched. The chain's CDR3 is CASSLLLGDRRTYEQYF. The CDR3 nucleotides read TGTGCCAGCAGTTTATTATTAGGGGACAGGAGAACGTACGAGCAGTACTTC. Drawing the rest from reference TRBV28 and TRBJ2-7, the complete variable domain is DVKVTQSSRYLVKRTGEKVFLECVQDMDHENMFWYRQDPGLGLRLIYFSYDVKMKEKGDIPEGYSVSREKKERFSLILESASTNQTSMYLCASSLLLGDRRTYEQYFGPGTRLTVT.

The chain couples TRBV3-1 to TRBJ1-1; no reliable D call. This CDR3 spans 14 amino acids. Trimming stripped 0 bases from V and 4 bases from J, with 9 bases between. CDR1 and CDR2 (germline): LGHDT, YNNKEL (reference sequence). CDR3 region: CASSQDQSRTEAFF. The DNA of the CDR3 is TGTGCCAGCAGCCAAGATCAGTCTCGCACTGAAGCTTTCTTT.

The rearrangement uses TRBV6-5 and TRBJ2-7, with 8 bases matching TRBD2. Germline V CDR1 and CDR2: MNHEY, SVGAGI. The CDR3 has 15 amino acids. Unmatched junction bases numbered 6, after V lost 2 bases and J lost 3 bases. CDR3 sequence reads: CASSYPAGENYEQYV. In DNA form, the CDR3 reads TGTGCCAGCAGTTACCCAGCGGGAGAGAACTACGAGCAGTACGTC.

In this sample, this clonotype turned up a few times. The rearrangement uses TRBV6-8 and TRBJ1-6, with TRBD1 identical over 8 bases. The CDR3 is 15 residues long. V was pared by 5 bases and J by 6 bases, with 6 bases of the junction left unmatched. Germline V lookup: CDR1 MNHGY, CDR2 SAAAGT. The CDR3 protein is CASSTKTGANSPLHF. For the CDR3, the DNA is TGTGCCAGCAGTACAAAGACAGGGGCTAATTCACCCCTCCACTTT.

The chain has TRBV6-1 and TRBJ2-5; no clear D. V lost 4 bases to trimming and J lost 5 bases, with 8 bases between them. CDR1 is MNHNS and CDR2 is SASEGT in the germline V gene. This CDR3 has 12 amino acids. The CDR3 DNA is TGTGCCAGCAGTGCCCAGTTTGAGACCCAGTACTTC. It encodes CASSAQFETQYF.

The chain combines TRBV6-5 with TRBJ1-2; D perhaps matches TRBD1 (6 bases). This CDR3 has 15 amino acids. CDR1 is MNHEY, CDR2 SVGAGI, per germline. The V and J ends lost 4 bases and 5 bases respectively, with 17 bases between them. The CDR3 DNA reads TGTGCCAGCAGTTTACTATCGGCAGGGGAGTATGGCTACACCTTC. Protein sequence: CASSLLSAGEYGYTF.